This passage covers 8 T cell receptor beta chains from one sample sequenced in a study of radiotherapy plus CTLA-4 blockade in lung cancer. Profiled with immunoSEQ multiplex PCR; TCRdb holds only in-frame clones, not every one. The table records around 120,000 clones, about 77% of them present only once. Sequencing was performed on peripheral blood, taken from a patient treated with radiotherapy plus ipilimumab. These receptors all come from a human donor with non-small cell lung cancer who had a partial response to radiotherapy plus ipilimumab.

The J gene is TRBJ1-2, the V gene TRBV6-6; TRBD1 is a possible D gene (5 bases). The CDR3 has 13 residues. V lost 7 bases, J lost 2 bases, and 11 bases lay in between. CDR1 and CDR2 from the germline V gene are MNHNY and SVGAGI (reference sequence). DNA for the CDR3: TGTGCCAGCATGCGGGACGGGAACTATGGCTACACCTTC. Residues: CASMRDGNYGYTF.

The V and J genes are TRBV18 and TRBJ1-5; D is perhaps TRBD1 (5 bases). The CDR3 is 18 amino acids. Trimming took off 6 bases at V and 0 bases at J, with 21 bases between the two ends. Germline CDR1 KGHSH, CDR2 LQKENI. CDR3 region: CASSPTANPTISNQPQHF. In DNA, the CDR3 is TGTGCCAGCTCCCCGACAGCTAACCCCACTATTAGCAATCAGCCCCAGCATTTT.

The chain couples TRBV5-4 to TRBJ2-1; perhaps TRBD2 as D (7 bases). The CDR3 loop spans 15 amino acids. The germline V gene encodes CDR1 SGHNT and CDR2 YYREEE (reference sequence). V lost 2 bases, J lost 6 bases, and 15 bases lay in between. The CDR3 loop is CASSFGSGGRNEQFF. The CDR3 DNA reads TGTGCCAGCAGCTTTGGATCGGGGGGCCGCAATGAGCAGTTCTTC.

This clone was found once. This rearrangement joins TRBV2 to TRBJ2-5; unclear D gene. From germline, CDR1 is SNHLY and CDR2 FYNNEI. V lost 4 bases and J 2 bases, leaving 8 bases between the germline ends. The CDR3 length is 13 residues. In DNA, the CDR3 is TGTGCCAGCAGTGGACGACTGCAAGAGACCCAGTACTTC. Translation gives CASSGRLQETQYF.

This clone was observed a single time. This chain links TRBV7-2 with TRBJ1-5, with a weak D call TRBD1 (6 bases). CDR3 length: 16 amino acids. Germline CDR1 and CDR2: SGHTA and FQGNSA. V dropped 0 bases and J dropped 6 bases, with 15 bases sitting between them. The CDR3: CASSLAGAGLGQPQHF. The CDR3 DNA sequence: TGTGCCAGCAGCTTAGCGGGGGCAGGGCTGGGTCAGCCCCAGCATTTT.

This clone was observed a handful of times. The J gene is TRBJ1-4, the V gene TRBV18; TRBD1 agrees at 10 bases. This CDR3 spans 16 amino acids. Trimming removed 6 bases from V and 8 bases from J; junction bases left unmatched: 12. The germline V gene has CDR1 KGHSH and CDR2 LQKENI. This chain's CDR3 is CASSQSLTGGEEKLFF. CDR3 nucleotides: TGTGCCAGCTCGCAGAGCTTGACAGGGGGCGAGGAAAAACTGTTTTTT.

This chain links TRBV2 with TRBJ2-2; D gene unclear. This CDR3 has 15 amino acids. Germline lookup yields CDR1 SNHLY and CDR2 FYNNEI. The V gene lost 1 base and the J gene lost 7 bases, with 13 bases spanning the gap. CDR3 in DNA: TGTGCCAGCAGTGAAGTGTCCCAGGATAGCGGGGAGCTGTTTTTT. This translates into CASSEVSQDSGELFF.

This chain connects TRBV15 to TRBJ2-1; no definite D call. Germline CDR1 LNHNV, CDR2 YYDKDF (reference sequence). Trimming removed 0 bases from V and 7 bases from J, with 7 bases in between. This CDR3 comprises 13 residues. CDR3 sequence: CATSRDRRNEQFF. In DNA form, the CDR3 reads TGTGCCACCAGCAGAGATCGGCGGAATGAGCAGTTCTTC. Variable domain in full (rest from reference TRBV15 and TRBJ2-1): DAMVIQNPRYQVTQFGKPVTLSCSQTLNHNVMYWYQQKSSQAPKLLFHYYDKDFNNEADTPDNFQSRRPNTSFCFLDIRSPGLGDTAMYLCATSRDRRNEQFFGPGTRLTVL.